These 20 T cell receptor beta chains originate from one sample sequenced in a study of CXCR3-negative and CXCR3-positive naive CD8 T cells. The TRB cDNA libraries were prepared by 5' RACE with UMI labels. Each CDR3 protein gets one entry in TCRdb, which reprocessed the 5' RACE reads and gives no DNA. The table for this sample gives about 110,000 distinct CDR3 sequences. Points from the study as a whole: CXCR3-positive naive cells carried more hydrophobic TRB CDR3s than CXCR3-negative ones.

Antigens for these TCRs are unknown. Sequencing was performed on naive CXCR3+ CD8+ T cells from blood. As for subset: CD45RO-CCR7+CD27+CD95- naive CD8+ T cells expressing CXCR3 (TNR3+). Receptors originate from a human donor in good health. Some clones in this sample may be carry-over from other donors' samples.

V usage is TRBV6-5 and J usage is TRBJ2-5; the D call of TRBD1 rests on TCRdb alone, since no DNA is present to check it. Germline CDR1 MNHEY, CDR2 SVGAGI. The CDR3 consists of 17 residues. CDR3 in amino acids: CASSYSPPREIQETQYF.

The chain combines TRBV11-2 with TRBJ2-1; the TRBD1 assignment by TCRdb is unverifiable without DNA. Per germline, CDR1 SGHAT and CDR2 FQNNGV. The CDR3 consists of 13 residues. The CDR3 is CASSLPGYNEQFF. Filled out from reference TRBV11-2 and TRBJ2-1, the complete variable domain reads EAGVAQSPRYKIIEKRQSVAFWCNPISGHATLYWYQQILGQGPKLLIQFQNNGVVDDSQLPKDRFSAERLKGVDSTLKIQPAKLEDSAVYLCASSLPGYNEQFFGPGTRLTVL.

CDR3 loop: CSVLIITSNEQYF. V and J are TRBV29-1 and TRBJ2-7; TCRdb outputs TRBD2, but without DNA this stays unchecked. The CDR3 is 13 amino acids. Looked up from germline, CDR1 is SQVTM and CDR2 is ANQGSEA.

This chain connects TRBV9 to TRBJ2-2; TCRdb's D call, TRBD1, is unchecked because there is no DNA. Germline CDR1 and CDR2: SGDLS and YYNGEE. The CDR3 is 14 amino acids. CDR3 in amino acids: CASSVGGTTGELFF.

V is TRBV27 and J is TRBJ2-3. CDR1 and CDR2 (germline): MNHEY, SMNVEV (reference sequence). CDR3 size: 14 residues. The CDR3 is CASSQRTSTDTQYF.

The rearrangement links TRBV29-1 to TRBJ1-2; TCRdb's assignment of TRBD1 cannot be checked, as there is no DNA. Germline V lookup: CDR1 SQVTM, CDR2 ANQGSEA. This CDR3 contains 12 residues. CDR3 loop: CSVGDRFEGYTF.

The chain is built from TRBV6-1 and TRBJ2-3; TCRdb selects TRBD2, and the lack of DNA leaves this call unchecked. The CDR3 contains 15 residues. The V gene's germline CDR1 is MNHNS and CDR2 SASEGT. The chain's CDR3 is CASYRRGEGTDTQYF.

The V gene is TRBV7-9, the J gene TRBJ1-1; TCRdb reports TRBD1, a call that lacks DNA to check it against. Looked up from germline, CDR1 is SEHNR and CDR2 is FQNEAQ (reference sequence). This CDR3 is 13 amino acids long. This CDR3 reads CASSLPGTSEAFF.

J is TRBJ2-7 and V is TRBV5-1; the TRBD1 assignment by TCRdb is unverifiable without DNA. The germline V gene has CDR1 SGHRS and CDR2 YFSETQ. CDR3 length: 14 residues. CDR3 residues: CASSQGMIDREQYF.

V is TRBV27 and J is TRBJ2-5; TCRdb outputs TRBD2, but without DNA this stays unchecked. Germline lookup yields CDR1 MNHEY and CDR2 SMNVEV (reference sequence). This CDR3 has 15 amino acids. The CDR3 loop is CASSPGTSGRETQYF.

V usage is TRBV28 and J usage is TRBJ1-1; there is no DNA to check the TCRdb D call of TRBD1. The germline V gene encodes CDR1 MDHEN and CDR2 SYDVKM. The CDR3 extends over 15 amino acids. CDR3 region: CASSVLIRPNTEAFF. Full variable domain (rest looked up from reference TRBV28 and TRBJ1-1): DVKVTQSSRYLVKRTGEKVFLECVQDMDHENMFWYRQDPGLGLRLIYFSYDVKMKEKGDIPEGYSVSREKKERFSLILESASTNQTSMYLCASSVLIRPNTEAFFGQGTRLTVV.

The chain is built from TRBV6-5 and TRBJ2-1. The CDR3 is 15 residues long. In germline, CDR1 is MNHEY, CDR2 SVGAGI. CDR3 in amino acids: CASSYALGSYNEQFF.

The CDR3 region is CSVVHRTDVQETQYF. The gene calls are TRBV29-1 and TRBJ2-5; TCRdb lists TRBD1, though no DNA is available to test this call. The CDR3 is made up of 15 amino acids. The germline V gene has CDR1 SQVTM and CDR2 ANQGSEA.

This chain connects TRBV30 to TRBJ1-1. CDR1 GTSNPN and CDR2 SVGIG come from the germline V gene (reference sequence). This CDR3 region has 12 residues. The CDR3 loop is CAWSALITEAFF.

The chain uses TRBV20-1 and TRBJ2-2. This CDR3 contains 14 residues. Germline V gives CDR1 DFQATT, CDR2 SNEGSKA (reference sequence). CDR3 region: CSAAGLAITGELFF.

The V gene is TRBV28, the J gene TRBJ2-7. This CDR3 region has 13 residues. Germline V lookup: CDR1 MDHEN, CDR2 SYDVKM. CDR3 region: CASSFQASYEQYF.

The genes are TRBV12-3 or TRBV12-4 and TRBJ1-5; TCRdb selects TRBD1, and the lack of DNA leaves this call unchecked. The length of the CDR3 is 14 residues. This chain's CDR3 is CASSFSQGPQPQHF.

The chain carries TRBV7-6 and TRBJ1-1; no DNA is available, so the TRBD1 call from TCRdb remains unchecked. Per the germline V gene, CDR1 is SGHVS and CDR2 is FNYEAQ. The CDR3 loop spans 14 amino acids. CDR3: CASSPGSGGTEAFF. The whole variable domain, remainder taken from reference TRBV7-6 and TRBJ1-1, is GAGVSQSPRYKVTKRGQDVALRCDPISGHVSLYWYRQALGQGPEFLTYFNYEAQQDKSGLPNDRFSAERPEGSISTLTIQRTEQRDSAMYRCASSPGSGGTEAFFGQGTRLTVV.

The chain has TRBV5-5 and TRBJ2-7; TCRdb calls TRBD1, which cannot be checked without DNA. CDR1 and CDR2 from the germline V gene are SGHKS and YYEKEE (reference sequence). The CDR3 has 18 residues. CDR3 protein: CASSLFPQGQKFAYEQYF.

The V gene is TRBV7-7, the J gene TRBJ2-7; the TRBD2 assignment by TCRdb is unverifiable without DNA. CDR1 is SSHAT, CDR2 FNYEAQ, per germline (reference sequence). The CDR3 covers 13 residues. The CDR3 spells CASSLTLGAEQYF. Combining the CDR3 with reference TRBV7-7 and TRBJ2-7 gives the whole variable domain GAGVSQSPRYKVTKRGQDVTLRCDPISSHATLYWYQQALGQGPEFLTYFNYEAQPDKSGLPSDRFSAERPEGSISTLTIQRTEQRDSAMYRCASSLTLGAEQYFGPGTRLTVT.